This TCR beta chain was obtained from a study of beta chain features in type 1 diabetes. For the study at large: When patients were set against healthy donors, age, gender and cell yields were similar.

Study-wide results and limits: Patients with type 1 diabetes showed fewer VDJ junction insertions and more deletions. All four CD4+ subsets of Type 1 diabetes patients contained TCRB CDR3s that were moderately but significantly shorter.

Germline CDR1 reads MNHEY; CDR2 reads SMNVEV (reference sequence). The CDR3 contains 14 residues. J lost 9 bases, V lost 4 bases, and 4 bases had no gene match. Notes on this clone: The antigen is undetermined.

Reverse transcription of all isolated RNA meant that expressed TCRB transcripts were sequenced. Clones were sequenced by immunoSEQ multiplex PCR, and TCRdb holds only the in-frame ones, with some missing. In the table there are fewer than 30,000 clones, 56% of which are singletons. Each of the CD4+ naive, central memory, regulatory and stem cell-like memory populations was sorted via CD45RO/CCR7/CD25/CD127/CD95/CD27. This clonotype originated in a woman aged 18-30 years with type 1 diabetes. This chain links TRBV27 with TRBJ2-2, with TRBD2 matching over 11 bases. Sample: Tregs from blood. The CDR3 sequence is CASSYIAGGWELFF. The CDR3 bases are TGTGCCAGCAGTTATATAGCGGGAGGGTGGGAGCTGTTTTTT.